The rows below give T cell receptor beta chains drawn from one sample of a study of shared clonotypes between healthy human individuals. The assay was immunoSEQ multiplex PCR, and TCRdb's table has in-frame clones only and misses some. The sample gives roughly 720,000 clones, roughly 87% of which show up once; 34% is in the top ten. The sample was memory CD8+ T cells from PBMCs. The receptor set was obtained from a man in his late teens or twenties in good health. Some clones in this sample may be carry-over from other donors' samples. Each CDR3 is given with its conserved first and last residue. D genes are given only for firm matches. The size field is filled for only some rows; it gives once, few, many or a size class.

clone_size,d_call,v_call,j_call,cdr3_length,cdr3_nt,cdr3_aa
once,TRBD2,TRBV28,TRBJ2-5,19,TGTGCCAGCAGTTTATTACCCTACTTCCTAGCGGGAGGGTTAGAGACCCAGTACTTC,CASSLLPYFLAGGLETQYF
.,.,TRBV7-9,TRBJ1-1,14,TGTGCCAGCCAGAGGACAGCTCTGAACACTGAAGCTTTCTTT,CASQRTALNTEAFF
.,.,TRBV27,TRBJ1-2,14,TGTGCCAGCAGTTTAACCCCCCTGCATATGGGCTACACCTTC,CASSLTPLHMGYTF
.,.,TRBV7-6,TRBJ2-7,15,TGTGCCAGCAGCTTAGGATATGGGCATAACTACGAGCAGTACTTC,CASSLGYGHNYEQYF
.,TRBD1,TRBV28,TRBJ2-7,17,TGTGCCAGTCACGGGACAGGGGGCATCCCCCTCTCCTACGAGCAGTACTTC,CASHGTGGIPLSYEQYF
.,.,TRBV28,TRBJ2-3,14,TGTGCCAGCAGTTTCGGGGGTGAGGCAGATACGCAGTATTTT,CASSFGGEADTQYF
many,.,TRBV27,TRBJ1-1,11,TGTGCCAGCAGCCGATCCAGTGAAGCTTTCTTT,CASSRSSEAFF
.,.,TRBV7-9,TRBJ1-3,15,TGTGCCAGCAGCTTAGCGACAGGCCCTGGAAACACCATATATTTT,CASSLATGPGNTIYF
.,.,TRBV7-3,TRBJ2-1,16,TGTGCCAGCAGCTCCCACCCACGGAGTGTCTACAATGAGCAGTTCTTC,CASSSHPRSVYNEQFF
.,TRBD1,TRBV27,TRBJ2-5,15,TGTGCCAGCAGTCCAACGTCTGGACAGGGAGAGACCCAGTACTTC,CASSPTSGQGETQYF
.,TRBD1,TRBV27,TRBJ2-7,14,TGTGCCAGCAGTTTAGGGACAGCCGTCTACGAGCAGTACTTC,CASSLGTAVYEQYF
.,TRBD1,TRBV28,TRBJ2-2,17,TGTGCCAGCAGTCCTCGTCAGGGGGTCTCTTATGTCGGGGAGCTGTTTTTT,CASSPRQGVSYVGELFF
.,TRBD2,TRBV7-3,TRBJ2-7,13,TGTGCCAGCAGCCCACTAGCGGGAGACGAGCAGTACTTC,CASSPLAGDEQYF
.,.,TRBV7-9,TRBJ2-1,11,TGTGCCAGCAGCTTATGGGGTCATCAGTTCTTC,CASSLWGHQFF
.,.,TRBV7-2,TRBJ1-1,14,TGTGCCAGCAGCCCCCCGGGAGGAAACACTGAAGCTTTCTTT,CASSPPGGNTEAFF
.,TRBD1,TRBV27,TRBJ1-5,17,TGTGCCAGCAGTTTATCCCCAACCGGGACAGATAATCAGCCCCAGCATTTT,CASSLSPTGTDNQPQHF
.,.,TRBV27,TRBJ2-2,16,TGTGCCAGCAGTTTAGTGAGGGTTTCGAACACCGGGGAGCTGTTTTTT,CASSLVRVSNTGELFF
few,.,TRBV2,TRBJ1-2,10,TGTGCCAGCAAGGTCTATGGCTACACCTTC,CASKVYGYTF
.,.,TRBV6-5,TRBJ2-1,14,TGTGCCAGCACGGGGTCATCCCCATACAATGAGCAGTTCTTC,CASTGSSPYNEQFF
.,.,TRBV5-5,TRBJ2-7,14,TGTGCCAGCAGCTTGGTGGCAGGGAGCTACGAGCAGTACTTC,CASSLVAGSYEQYF
.,.,TRBV5-1,TRBJ2-1,14,TGCGCCAGCAGCTTGGCCTCGGTACCCAATGAGCAGTTCTTC,CASSLASVPNEQFF
once,.,TRBV9,TRBJ2-7,13,TGTGCCAGCAGCGGGGACGGGTCCTACGAGCAGTACTTC,CASSGDGSYEQYF
few,.,TRBV4-1,TRBJ1-5,12,TGCGCCAGCAGCCAAGGTAATCAGCCCCAGCATTTT,CASSQGNQPQHF
.,.,TRBV9,TRBJ2-7,14,TGTGCCAGCAGCCCGGGCATGGGGGCCTACGAGCAGTACTTC,CASSPGMGAYEQYF
.,.,TRBV2,TRBJ2-7,10,TGTGCCAGCGGAACCTACGAGCAGTACTTC,CASGTYEQYF
.,.,TRBV7-2,TRBJ2-7,14,TGTGCCAGCAGCTTAGTCGGCGGCTCGGGCGAGCAGTACTTC,CASSLVGGSGEQYF
once,TRBD2,TRBV28,TRBJ2-2,14,TGTGCCAGCAGTTTACTAGCGGGGTCCGGGGAGCTGTTTTTT,CASSLLAGSGELFF
few,.,TRBV6-5,TRBJ1-4,12,TGTGCCAGCAGTAACCAGAATGAAAAACTGTTTTTT,CASSNQNEKLFF
once,.,TRBV9,TRBJ2-2,16,TGTGCCAGCAGCGCCTGGACCGGACGGGTCACCGGGGAGCTGTTTTTT,CASSAWTGRVTGELFF
.,.,TRBV7-9,TRBJ2-7,13,TGTGCCAGCAGCTTAGCGCTACGGGGCGAGCAGTACTTC,CASSLALRGEQYF
.,.,TRBV9,TRBJ2-7,14,TGTGCCAGCAGCGGCGGGACACCGGCTGATGAGCAGTACTTC,CASSGGTPADEQYF
.,.,TRBV4-1,TRBJ1-2,16,TGCGCCAGCGAACCGGGACCATCTAAAGGGCGGGTTGGCTACACCTTC,CASEPGPSKGRVGYTF
.,.,TRBV7-9,TRBJ2-3,14,TGTGCCAGCAGCTCCCCACAGGGCGCAGATACGCAGTATTTT,CASSSPQGADTQYF
.,.,TRBV6-4,TRBJ2-1,14,TGTGCCAGCAGTGACTCGGGTGGGGGCAATGAGCAGTTCTTC,CASSDSGGGNEQFF
once,.,TRBV6-1,TRBJ2-7,13,TGTGCCTACCGGGACGGAAGCTCCTACGAGCAGTACTTC,CAYRDGSSYEQYF
.,.,TRBV6-5,TRBJ1-5,12,TGTGCCAGCAGTTACCTCAATCAGCCCCAGCATTTT,CASSYLNQPQHF
few,.,TRBV7-9,TRBJ1-1,12,TGTGCCAGCAGCTTAGCGGCAGGGGAAGCTTTCTTT,CASSLAAGEAFF
.,TRBD1,TRBV7-9,TRBJ2-7,16,TGTGCCAGCAGCTTAGTGCGCCAGGGGGCAAAAAACGAGCAGTACTTC,CASSLVRQGAKNEQYF
.,.,TRBV7-9,TRBJ1-2,15,TGTGCCAGCAGCTCCCGGGACCTAGACTACTATGGCTACACCTTC,CASSSRDLDYYGYTF
.,.,TRBV6-5,TRBJ2-7,12,TGTGCCAGCAGCGGACGGATCTACGAGCAGTACTTC,CASSGRIYEQYF
.,.,TRBV15,TRBJ1-3,16,TGTGCCACCAGCAGCCGAGGGGTCCTCTCTGGAAACACCATATATTTT,CATSSRGVLSGNTIYF
.,TRBD1,TRBV6-4,TRBJ2-5,16,TGTGCCAGCAGTTTATTGGGACAGGGCCCCCGAGAGACCCAGTACTTC,CASSLLGQGPRETQYF
.,.,TRBV21-1,TRBJ2-1,15,TGTGCCAGCAGCACGTCGAGGGGTCCCGACAATGAGCAGTTCTTC,CASSTSRGPDNEQFF
.,.,TRBV28,TRBJ1-2,14,TGTGCCAGCAGTTTAGTCGTATTTAACTATGGCTACACCTTC,CASSLVVFNYGYTF
.,.,TRBV28,TRBJ1-2,17,TGTGCCAGCTCCCAAGCCCTTGACATTTCGATTGATGATGGCTACACCTTC,CASSQALDISIDDGYTF